This T cell receptor (beta chain) was identified in a study of radiotherapy plus CTLA-4 blockade in lung cancer. Across the study: Objective responses were recorded in less than 20% of patients, with disease control recorded in about 33%. General observations from the study: Reports identified early blood T cell clone dynamics, with interferon-beta, as the best response predictor. Expansion in blood of tumor-derived TCR clones was seen after radiotherapy plus ipilimumab.

The repertoire was sequenced with immunoSEQ multiplex PCR; TCRdb's copy has only in-frame clones and lacks some. The repertoire holds 34,000 or so clones, with 75% as singletons. A note on this clone: No antigen is known for it.

The study treated chemo-refractory metastatic non-small-cell lung cancer patients with focal radiation plus ipilimumab CTLA-4 blockade. This CDR3 has 16 amino acids. Trimming cost V 10 bases and J 0 bases; bases outside gene matches: 12. The germline V gene has CDR1 ENHRY and CDR2 SYGVKD. This chain links TRBV10-3 with TRBJ2-3; 8 positions agree with TRBD2. The sequences come from peripheral blood, collected from a patient treated with radiotherapy plus ipilimumab. The clonotype comes from a human donor with non-small cell lung cancer that progressed on radiotherapy plus ipilimumab. The CDR3 DNA follows: TGTGCCACCGGACTAGCCTCAACGACTAGCACAGATACGCAGTATTTT. Its protein is CATGLASTTSTDTQYF.